A selection of T cell receptor beta chains follows, all from one sample in a study of shared clonotypes between healthy human individuals. TCRdb keeps only in-frame clones here, not all; method: immunoSEQ multiplex PCR. The table shows some 360,000 clones, with 70% to 75% occurring only once. Sequencing input: memory CD4+ T cells sorted from blood. The origin of the receptors is a man between 25 and 39 years old in good health. CDR3s include the opening cysteine and the closing phenylalanine or tryptophan. A D gene is named only where the DNA matches it firmly. The size entry is marked missing in some rows and otherwise reads once, few, many or a size class.

clone size	V gene	D gene	J gene	CDR3 protein	CDR3 DNA
NA	TRBV7-2	NA	TRBJ2-1	CASSLGDYNEQFF	TGTGCCAGCAGCTTGGGGGACTACAATGAGCAGTTCTTC
once	TRBV14	NA	TRBJ2-1	CASSQDLRVHEQFF	TGTGCCAGCAGCCAAGATCTCAGGGTGCATGAGCAGTTCTTC
few	TRBV10-3	NA	TRBJ2-1	CAISENREASDEQFF	TGTGCCATCAGTGAGAACAGGGAGGCCTCGGATGAGCAGTTCTTC
many	TRBV28	TRBD2	TRBJ2-7	CASSLSVGTSGSPRTYEQYF	TGTGCCAGCAGTTTATCAGTAGGGACTAGCGGGAGTCCACGAACCTACGAGCAGTACTTC
once	TRBV7-6	TRBD2	TRBJ2-3	CASSVSSSGRVTDTQYF	TGTGCCAGCAGCGTATCTAGTAGCGGGAGGGTAACAGATACGCAGTATTTT
few	TRBV11-2	NA	TRBJ2-7	CASSLGYGNSYEQYF	TGTGCCAGCAGCTTAGGATACGGAAACTCCTACGAGCAGTACTTC
NA	TRBV6-6	NA	TRBJ1-5	CASSYFANQPQHF	TGTGCCAGCAGTTACTTCGCGAATCAGCCCCAGCATTTT
NA	TRBV5-6	TRBD2	TRBJ2-1	CASSARPGLAGGPNEQFF	TGTGCCAGCAGCGCGAGGCCGGGACTAGCGGGAGGGCCCAATGAGCAGTTCTTC
NA	TRBV9	TRBD2	TRBJ2-1	CASSVEASGSSQHNEQFF	TGTGCCAGCAGCGTAGAGGCTAGCGGGAGCTCTCAGCACAATGAGCAGTTCTTC
NA	TRBV6-5	TRBD2	TRBJ2-7	CASRGTSGMYEQYF	TGTGCCAGCAGGGGGACTAGCGGGATGTACGAGCAGTACTTC
NA	TRBV20-1	NA	TRBJ2-7	CSASLMSGQYF	TGCAGTGCTAGTTTAATGAGTGGGCAGTACTTC
NA	TRBV7-2	TRBD2	TRBJ2-7	CASSLGAGGSQYEQYF	TGTGCCAGCAGCTTAGGAGCGGGAGGGAGTCAATACGAGCAGTACTTC
NA	TRBV5-1	NA	TRBJ2-5	CASSMQETQYF	TGCGCCAGCAGCATGCAAGAGACCCAGTACTTC
NA	TRBV5-1	NA	TRBJ2-3	CASSLEQYTDTQYF	TGCGCCAGCAGCTTGGAGCAGTACACAGATACGCAGTATTTT
NA	TRBV5-1	NA	TRBJ2-3	CASSLAWGGTKSSTDTQYF	TGCGCCAGCAGCTTGGCCTGGGGCGGCACAAAGTCGAGCACAGATACGCAGTATTTT
NA	TRBV11-2	NA	TRBJ1-2	CASSPGGYGYTF	TGTGCCAGCAGCCCTGGGGGCTATGGCTACACCTTC
NA	TRBV28	TRBD2	TRBJ2-7	CASRAGLAGVRRLHF	TGTGCCAGCAGGGCAGGACTAGCGGGAGTTAGGCGCCTACACTTC
NA	TRBV4-3	TRBD1	TRBJ1-3	CASSQGSRGLGNTIYF	TGCGCCAGCAGCCAAGGGTCCAGGGGGCTTGGAAACACCATATATTTT
few	TRBV5-1	NA	TRBJ1-1	CASSSFGYRPTEAFF	TGCGCCAGCAGCTCCTTCGGGTACAGGCCCACTGAAGCTTTCTTT
NA	TRBV28	TRBD1	TRBJ2-5	CASRDRTGKETQYF	TGTGCCAGCAGAGACCGGACAGGGAAAGAGACCCAGTACTTC
NA	TRBV10-3	TRBD2	TRBJ2-7	CAISSGTSGRGSYEQYF	TGTGCCATCAGTTCCGGGACTAGCGGGAGAGGATCCTACGAGCAGTACTTC
NA	TRBV7-6	NA	TRBJ1-3	CASSLAQGGLGNTIYF	TGTGCCAGCAGCTTAGCCCAGGGTGGACTTGGAAACACCATATATTTT
NA	TRBV7-2	NA	TRBJ2-7	CASRSGYREQYF	TGTGCCAGCAGAAGCGGGTATCGCGAGCAGTACTTC
NA	TRBV4-3	NA	TRBJ2-1	CASSQDWGSVSGNEQFF	TGCGCCAGCAGCCAAGATTGGGGGAGTGTGTCCGGCAATGAGCAGTTCTTC
once	TRBV7-6	TRBD1	TRBJ2-7	CASSPMVGTGSYEQYF	TGTGCCAGCAGTCCAATGGTAGGGACAGGGAGCTACGAGCAGTACTTC
NA	TRBV20-1	NA	TRBJ2-7	CSAPSPVEQYF	TGCAGTGCCCCCTCGCCTGTCGAGCAGTACTTC
NA	TRBV5-1	NA	TRBJ2-7	CASSLVPATSYEQYF	TGCGCCAGCAGCTTGGTACCAGCCACATCCTACGAGCAGTACTTC
few	TRBV11-2	NA	TRBJ2-6	CASSLVSGGSGANVLTF	TGTGCCAGCAGCTTAGTCTCCGGAGGCTCTGGGGCCAACGTCCTGACTTTC
NA	TRBV6-5	TRBD1	TRBJ1-3	CASKSQGLVGNTIYF	TGTGCCAGCAAGTCACAGGGGTTGGTTGGAAACACCATATATTTT
NA	TRBV5-1	TRBD2	TRBJ2-3	CASSLTSGRADTQYF	TGCGCCAGCAGCTTGACTAGCGGGAGGGCAGATACGCAGTATTTT
once	TRBV10-1	TRBD1	TRBJ2-5	CASSAGGSYQETQYF	TGCGCCAGCAGTGCAGGGGGATCGTACCAAGAGACCCAGTACTTC
NA	TRBV11-2	TRBD2	TRBJ2-2	CASSLGLAGTGELFF	TGTGCCAGCAGCTTAGGACTAGCGGGAACTGGGGAGCTGTTTTTT
NA	TRBV5-1	NA	TRBJ1-4	CASSGKSGMNEKLFF	TGCGCCAGCAGCGGAAAGTCAGGGATGAATGAAAAACTGTTTTTT
NA	TRBV5-5	NA	TRBJ1-5	CASSLMAGPGPQHF	TGTGCCAGCAGCTTGATGGCTGGCCCGGGGCCCCAGCATTTT
NA	TRBV2	TRBD2	TRBJ2-1	CASRKLAGGLSYNEQFF	TGTGCCAGCAGAAAACTAGCGGGAGGTCTTTCCTACAATGAGCAGTTCTTC
NA	TRBV5-1	NA	TRBJ1-1	CASSLAGVGTEAFF	TGCGCCAGCTCGTTGGCAGGGGTAGGCACTGAAGCTTTCTTT
many	TRBV2	NA	TRBJ2-7	CASSLRSSYEQYF	TGTGCCAGCAGCCTTAGGAGCTCCTACGAGCAGTACTTC
NA	TRBV29-1	NA	TRBJ1-5	CSVRGANQPQHF	TGCAGCGTCCGGGGGGCGAATCAGCCCCAGCATTTT
NA	TRBV28	TRBD1	TRBJ1-2	CASLNKGQDRDYGYTF	TGTGCCAGCCTGAATAAGGGACAGGACCGGGACTATGGCTACACCTTC
few	TRBV6-5	NA	TRBJ2-7	CASSRGIRGYEQYF	TGTGCCAGCAGTAGGGGGATTAGGGGCTACGAGCAGTACTTC
NA	TRBV9	TRBD1	TRBJ2-1	CASSPRQGRTYNEQFF	TGTGCCAGCAGCCCCCGACAGGGGCGAACTTACAATGAGCAGTTCTTC